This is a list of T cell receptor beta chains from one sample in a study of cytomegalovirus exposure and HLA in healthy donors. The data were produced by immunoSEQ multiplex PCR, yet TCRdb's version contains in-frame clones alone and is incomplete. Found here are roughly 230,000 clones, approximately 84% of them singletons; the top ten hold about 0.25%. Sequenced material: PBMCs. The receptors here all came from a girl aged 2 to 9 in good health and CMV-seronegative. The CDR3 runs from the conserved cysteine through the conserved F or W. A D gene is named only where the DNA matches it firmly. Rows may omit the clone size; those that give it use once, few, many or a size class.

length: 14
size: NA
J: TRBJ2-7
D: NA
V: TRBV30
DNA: TGTGCCTGGAGTCGACAGACAGGCCTCTACGAGCAGTACTTC
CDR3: CAWSRQTGLYEQYF

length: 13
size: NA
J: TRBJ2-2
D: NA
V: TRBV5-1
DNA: TGCGCCAGCAGCTGGGCAGCACCCGGGGAGCTGTTTTTT
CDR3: CASSWAAPGELFF

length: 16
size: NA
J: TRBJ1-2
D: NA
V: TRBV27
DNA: TGTGCCAGCAGTTCACGAACGGACAGAGCTAACTATGGCTACACCTTC
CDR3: CASSSRTDRANYGYTF

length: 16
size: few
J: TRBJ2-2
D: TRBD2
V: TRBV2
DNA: TGTGCCAGCAGCGGGGGGCTAGCGGGAGGCCCCGGGGAGCTGTTTTTT
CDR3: CASSGGLAGGPGELFF

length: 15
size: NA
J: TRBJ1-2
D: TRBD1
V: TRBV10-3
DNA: TGTGCCATCAGTGGCCCAGGACAGGGGGCGAGTGGCTACACCTTC
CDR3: CAISGPGQGASGYTF

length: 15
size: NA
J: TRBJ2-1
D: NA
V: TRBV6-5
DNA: TGTGCCAGCAGTTACACGGGCGGGATCTACAATGAGCAGTTCTTC
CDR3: CASSYTGGIYNEQFF

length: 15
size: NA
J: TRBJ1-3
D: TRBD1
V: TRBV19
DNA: TGTGCCAGTAGTATAGACACGACAGGGAGAAACACCATATATTTT
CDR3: CASSIDTTGRNTIYF

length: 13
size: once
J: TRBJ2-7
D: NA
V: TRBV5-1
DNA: TGCGCCAGCAGCTTGGCCCAAAACTACGAGCAGTACTTC
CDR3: CASSLAQNYEQYF

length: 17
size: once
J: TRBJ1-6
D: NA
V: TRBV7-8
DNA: TGTGCCAGCAGCTTAGTGAACAGGCAATCCTATAATTCACCCCTCCACTTT
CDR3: CASSLVNRQSYNSPLHF

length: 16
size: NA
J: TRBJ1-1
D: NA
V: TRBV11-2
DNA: TGTGCCAGCAGCTTAGATCGATCGGTTCGGGGCACTGAAGCTTTCTTT
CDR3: CASSLDRSVRGTEAFF

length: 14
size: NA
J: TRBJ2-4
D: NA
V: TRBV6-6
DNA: TGTGCCAGTGGGGGAGGCACGGGGAGGAACATTCAGTACTTC
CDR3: CASGGGTGRNIQYF

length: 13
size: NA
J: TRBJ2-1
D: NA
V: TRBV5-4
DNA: TGTGCCAGCAGTCTGATGGGCAGGGGCGAGCAGTTCTTC
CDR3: CASSLMGRGEQFF

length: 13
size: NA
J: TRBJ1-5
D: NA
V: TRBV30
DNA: TGTGCCTGGAGTGAGCAGGGCAATCAGCCCCAGCATTTT
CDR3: CAWSEQGNQPQHF

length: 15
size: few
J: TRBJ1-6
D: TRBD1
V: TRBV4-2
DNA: TGTGCCAGCAGCCAGCCGGGACAGGGGGATTCACCCCTCCACTTT
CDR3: CASSQPGQGDSPLHF

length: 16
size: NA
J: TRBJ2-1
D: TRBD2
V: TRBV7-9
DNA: TGTGCCAGCAGCTTACGGAGCGGGACTCCCTACAATGAGCAGTTCTTC
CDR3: CASSLRSGTPYNEQFF

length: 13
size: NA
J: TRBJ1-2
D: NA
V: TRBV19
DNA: TGTGCCAGTAGTATCCTAGGGGGGGATGGCTACACCTTC
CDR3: CASSILGGDGYTF

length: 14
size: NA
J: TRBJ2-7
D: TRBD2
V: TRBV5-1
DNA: TGCGCCAGCAGCAACGGACTAGCGTCAGGCGAGCAGTACTTC
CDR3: CASSNGLASGEQYF

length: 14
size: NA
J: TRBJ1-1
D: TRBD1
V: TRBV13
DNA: TGTGCCAGCAGCTTAGACAGGGGGGGGGCTGAAGCTTTCTTT
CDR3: CASSLDRGGAEAFF

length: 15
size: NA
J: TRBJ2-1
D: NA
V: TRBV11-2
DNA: TGTGCCAGCAGGTCTTGGGGACACTTCCTCAATGAGCAGTTCTTC
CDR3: CASRSWGHFLNEQFF

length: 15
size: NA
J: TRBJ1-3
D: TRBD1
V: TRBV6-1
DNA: TGTGCCAGCAGTGCCCAGGGGGCCTCTGGAAACACCATATATTTT
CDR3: CASSAQGASGNTIYF

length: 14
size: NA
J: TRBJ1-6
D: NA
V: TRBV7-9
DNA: TGTGCCAGCAGCTTTCAGGGAAACCCTTCACCCCTCCACTTT
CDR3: CASSFQGNPSPLHF

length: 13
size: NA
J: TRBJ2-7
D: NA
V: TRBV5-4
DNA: TGTGCCAGCAGCCCGAGAACAGGGAACGAGCAGTACTTC
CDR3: CASSPRTGNEQYF

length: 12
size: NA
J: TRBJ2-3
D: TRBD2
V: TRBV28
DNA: TGTGCCAGCAGTCGTCTAGCGGAGACGCAGTATTTT
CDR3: CASSRLAETQYF

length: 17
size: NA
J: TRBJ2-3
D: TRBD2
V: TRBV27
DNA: TGTGCCAGCAGTTCCACTCCCCTAGCGGGAGGACCAGATACGCAGTATTTT
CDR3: CASSSTPLAGGPDTQYF

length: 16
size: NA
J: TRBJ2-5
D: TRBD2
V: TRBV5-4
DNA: TGTGCCAGCAGCTCTAGCGGGGGGGCCGGGGGAGAGACCCAGTACTTC
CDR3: CASSSSGGAGGETQYF

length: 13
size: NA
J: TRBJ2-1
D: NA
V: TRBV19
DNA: TGTGCCAGTAGTTTGGGCAGTAACAATGAGCAGTTCTTC
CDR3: CASSLGSNNEQFF

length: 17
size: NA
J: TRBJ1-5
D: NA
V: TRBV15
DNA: TGTGCCACCAGCAGACCCTCGCCCGGCGGCTTGAAACAGCCCCAGCATTTT
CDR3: CATSRPSPGGLKQPQHF

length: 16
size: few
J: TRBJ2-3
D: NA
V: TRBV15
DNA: TGTGCCACCAGCAGAGATTCATCCAGGGTGAGAGATACGCAGTATTTT
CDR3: CATSRDSSRVRDTQYF

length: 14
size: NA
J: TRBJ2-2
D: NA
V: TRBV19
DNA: TGTGCCAGTAGTATTTCGGCGAACACCGGGGAGCTGTTTTTT
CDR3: CASSISANTGELFF

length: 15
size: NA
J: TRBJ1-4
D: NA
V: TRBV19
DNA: TGTGCCAGTAACACGGGTCGCACAACTAATGAAAAACTGTTTTTT
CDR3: CASNTGRTTNEKLFF

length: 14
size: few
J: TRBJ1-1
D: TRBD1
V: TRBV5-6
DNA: TGTGCCAGCAGCTTTGGACAGGGAAACACTGAAGCTTTCTTT
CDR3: CASSFGQGNTEAFF

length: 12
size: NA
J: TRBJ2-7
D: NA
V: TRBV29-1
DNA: TGCAGCGTTGAAGACCCAGGTGACGAGCAGTACTTC
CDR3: CSVEDPGDEQYF

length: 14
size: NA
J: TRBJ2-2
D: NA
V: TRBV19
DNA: TGTGCCAGTAGTATAAGGGTGCAGGGAGGGGAGCTGTTTTTT
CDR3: CASSIRVQGGELFF

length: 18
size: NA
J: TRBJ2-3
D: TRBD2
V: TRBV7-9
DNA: TGTGCCAGCAGTTCCAGGATCTCCGGGACTAGCGGAACAGATACGCAGTATTTT
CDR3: CASSSRISGTSGTDTQYF

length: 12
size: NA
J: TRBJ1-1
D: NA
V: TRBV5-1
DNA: TGCGCCAGCAGCTTTTCAGGGGCTGAAGCTTTCTTT
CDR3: CASSFSGAEAFF

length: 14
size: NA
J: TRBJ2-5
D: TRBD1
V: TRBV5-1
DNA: TGCGCCAGCAGCTGGGGGACAGTACAAGAGACCCAGTACTTC
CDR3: CASSWGTVQETQYF

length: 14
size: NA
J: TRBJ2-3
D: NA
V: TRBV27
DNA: TGTGCCAGCAGTTTCCTAACTAGCACAGATACGCAGTATTTT
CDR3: CASSFLTSTDTQYF

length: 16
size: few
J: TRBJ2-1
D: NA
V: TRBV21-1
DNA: TGTGCCAGCAGTCAAGAGCGGGTGAGCTCCTACAATGAGCAGTTCTTC
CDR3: CASSQERVSSYNEQFF

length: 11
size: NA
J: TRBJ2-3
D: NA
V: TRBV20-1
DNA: TGCAGTGCTCCCATTACAGATACGCAGTATTTT
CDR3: CSAPITDTQYF

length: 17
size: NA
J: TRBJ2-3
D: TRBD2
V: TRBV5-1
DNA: TGCGCCAGCAGCCGACGGGGACTAGCGGGAGGCACAGATACGCAGTATTTT
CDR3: CASSRRGLAGGTDTQYF

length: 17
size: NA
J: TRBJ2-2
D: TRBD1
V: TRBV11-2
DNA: TGTGCCAGCAGCGCCAGGGGACAGGGGGCAACCACCGGGGAGCTGTTTTTT
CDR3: CASSARGQGATTGELFF

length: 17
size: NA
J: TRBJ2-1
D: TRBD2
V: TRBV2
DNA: TGTGCCAGCAGTGAATGGAGGACTAGCGGAGGTTACAATGAGCAGTTCTTC
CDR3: CASSEWRTSGGYNEQFF

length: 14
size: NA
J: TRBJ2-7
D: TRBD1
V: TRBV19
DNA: TGTGCCAGTAGTATTACTCCAGGGGGCTCCGAGCAGTACTTC
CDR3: CASSITPGGSEQYF

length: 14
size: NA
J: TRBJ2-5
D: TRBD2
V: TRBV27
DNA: TGTGCCAGCAGTTTTAGCGGGGGGGCAGAGACCCAGTACTTC
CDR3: CASSFSGGAETQYF

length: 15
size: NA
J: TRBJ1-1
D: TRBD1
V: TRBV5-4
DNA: TGTGCCAGCAGCTGGGACAGGGGGCGAGGCACTGAAGCTTTCTTT
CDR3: CASSWDRGRGTEAFF

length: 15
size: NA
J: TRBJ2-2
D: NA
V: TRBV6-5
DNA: TGTGCCAGCAGTTACACAGGGAGGAACACCGGGGAGCTGTTTTTT
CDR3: CASSYTGRNTGELFF

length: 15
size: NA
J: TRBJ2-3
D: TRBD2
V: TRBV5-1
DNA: TGCGCCAGCAGCGCAAGGACTAGCGGCACAGATACGCAGTATTTT
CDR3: CASSARTSGTDTQYF

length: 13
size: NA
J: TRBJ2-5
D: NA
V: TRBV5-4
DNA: TGTGCCAGCTCAAGGGACACCGAAGAGACCCAGTACTTC
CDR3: CASSRDTEETQYF

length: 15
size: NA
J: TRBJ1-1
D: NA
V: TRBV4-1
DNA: TGCGCCAGCAGCCAAGCACCAGGAGGATACACTGAAGCTTTCTTT
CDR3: CASSQAPGGYTEAFF

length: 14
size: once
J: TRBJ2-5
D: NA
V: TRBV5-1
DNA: TGCGCCAGCAGCTTGGTGCAGGGCGGAGAGACCCAGTACTTC
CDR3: CASSLVQGGETQYF

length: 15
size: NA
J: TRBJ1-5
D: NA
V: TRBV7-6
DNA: TGTGCCAGCAGCTTAGCAGCAGGGGTTGGACAGCCCCAGCATTTT
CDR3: CASSLAAGVGQPQHF

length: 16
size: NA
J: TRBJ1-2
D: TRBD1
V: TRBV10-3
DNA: TGTGCCATCAGTGGCGGGACAGGCAATACTAACTATGGCTACACCTTC
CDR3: CAISGGTGNTNYGYTF